These 9 T cell receptor beta chains came from one sample sequenced in a study of blood T cell repertoires in COVID-19. Profiling relied on immunoSEQ multiplex PCR, and the TCRdb table lists in-frame clones only, not all of them. The sample has some 150,000 clones, around 82% seen once; the top ten hold less than 5.5%. The sequenced sample consisted of peripheral blood. The origin of the receptors is a woman between 45 and 60 years old with acute or convalescent COVID-19.

This clone was observed a handful of times. The CDR3 bases are TGCGCCAGCAGCTTGGGACAGGGGGCAAGTCTAGAGACCCAGTACTTC. It encodes CASSLGQGASLETQYF. J is TRBJ2-5 and V is TRBV5-1; 10 bases fit TRBD1. Unmatched junction bases numbered 6, after V lost 0 bases and J lost 4 bases. This CDR3 is 16 amino acids long. Germline V lookup: CDR1 SGHRS, CDR2 YFSETQ.

The chain joins TRBV28 to TRBJ2-7; maybe TRBD1 (5 bases). Germline CDR1 reads MDHEN; CDR2 reads SYDVKM. Trimming removed 5 bases from V and 5 bases from J, with 13 bases in between. This CDR3 has 13 amino acids. The CDR3 loop is CASSHGQNDEQYF. In nucleotides, the CDR3 is TGTGCCAGCAGTCACGGACAAAACGACGAGCAGTACTTC.

The gene calls are TRBV4-1 and TRBJ2-7; 7 bases are a match to TRBD1. The CDR3 consists of 15 residues. From germline, CDR1 is MGHRA and CDR2 YSYEKL. The junction had 7 bases not matched to a gene; V was cut back by 1 base and J by 4 bases. CDR3 region: CASSQVFQGVYEQYF. The CDR3 DNA reads as TGCGCCAGCAGCCAAGTGTTCCAGGGGGTTTACGAGCAGTACTTC.

V and J are TRBV7-2 and TRBJ2-7, with 13 bases matching TRBD2. The CDR3 covers 16 residues. The V segment lost 5 bases and the J segment 2 bases; nucleotides outside the gene matches: 6. Germline-derived CDR1 and CDR2 are SGHTA and FQGNSA. The CDR3 spells CASSPGLAGATYEQYF. The CDR3 DNA reads TGTGCCAGCAGCCCTGGACTAGCGGGGGCCACCTACGAGCAGTACTTC.

This sequence joins TRBV28 and TRBJ1-4; 7 bases fit TRBD1. The CDR3 length is 12 residues. From germline, CDR1 is MDHEN and CDR2 SYDVKM. The CDR3 sequence is CATGTANEKLFF. The CDR3 DNA sequence: TGTGCTACAGGGACAGCTAATGAAAAACTGTTTTTT. The variable domain in full, with the rest retrieved from reference TRBV28 and TRBJ1-4, is DVKVTQSSRYLVKRTGEKVFLECVQDMDHENMFWYRQDPGLGLRLIYFSYDVKMKEKGDIPEGYSVSREKKERFSLILESASTNQTSMYLCATGTANEKLFFGSGTQLSVL.

The chain recombines TRBV6-2 or TRBV6-3 with TRBJ1-1; no clear D. The germline gives CDR1 MNHEY, CDR2 SVGEGT. V was shortened by 0 bases and J by 3 bases, with 8 bases between the two germline ends. The CDR3 is 14 residues long. CDR3: CASSYSMEDTEAFF. CDR3 DNA sequence: TGTGCCAGCAGTTACTCCATGGAGGACACTGAAGCTTTCTTT.

The chain carries TRBV2 and TRBJ1-5; D is undetermined. This CDR3 has 14 residues. Germline V CDR1 and CDR2: SNHLY, FYNNEI. V lost 5 bases and J 6 bases, leaving 14 bases between the germline ends. CDR3 sequence: CASSRGESGQPQHF. Written as DNA, the CDR3 is TGTGCCAGCAGTCGCGGGGAGTCGGGTCAGCCCCAGCATTTT. Filled out from reference TRBV2 and TRBJ1-5, the complete variable domain reads EPEVTQTPSHQVTQMGQEVILRCVPISNHLYFYWYRQILGQKVEFLVSFYNNEISEKSEIFDDQFSVERPDGSNFTLKIRSTKLEDSAMYFCASSRGESGQPQHFGDGTRLSIL.

The CDR3 DNA reads TGTGCCAGCAGCCAAGTTGGGACAGGGGGGTCACCCCTCCACTTT. Amino acids: CASSQVGTGGSPLHF. The gene calls are TRBV3-1 (or the pseudogene TRBV3-2) and TRBJ1-6; 11 nucleotides align to TRBD1. V lost 1 base and J lost 10; bases outside the gene matches: 3. CDR1 and CDR2 (germline): LGHDT, YNNKEL (reference sequence). The CDR3 runs 15 residues.

V and J are TRBV29-1 and TRBJ1-1; TRBD1 agrees at 10 bases. The CDR3 runs to 12 residues. With V trimmed by 7 bases and J by 8 bases, 7 bases remained unmatched. Germline CDR1 and CDR2: SQVTM and ANQGSEA. Written as DNA, the CDR3 is TGCAGCGACGGGACAGGGGAGCAAGAAGCTTTCTTT. Amino acid sequence: CSDGTGEQEAFF. The full variable domain, with the rest looked up from reference TRBV29-1 and TRBJ1-1, is SAVISQKPSRDICQRGTSLTIQCQVDSQVTMMFWYRQQPGQSLTLIATANQGSEATYESGFVIDKFPISRPNLTFSTLTVSNMSPEDSSIYLCSDGTGEQEAFFGQGTRLTVV.